These T cell receptor beta chains were read from a single sample in a study of T cells in Graves' hyperthyroidism and ophthalmopathy. TCRdb re-called the multiplex PCR reads with MiXCR, one entry per CDR3 protein. The table shows 390,000 or so distinct CDR3 sequences, with roughly 14% occurring only once. Sample: blood. These receptors came from a man aged 18 to 30 with Graves' ophthalmopathy. CDR3s include the opening cysteine and the closing phenylalanine or tryptophan. The order of the fields is V gene, D gene, J gene, clone size, CDR3 protein, CDR3 DNA. The D gene is left open where the match is weak. Size tells how often a clone was seen (once, few, many) or the class of an expanded clone, and some rows leave it out.

TRBV6-5	NA	TRBJ1-1	many	CASSYSRTEAFF	TGTGCCAGCAGTTACTCGCGGACTGAAGCTTTCTTT
TRBV11-2	TRBD1	TRBJ2-3	NA	CASSLGGWGTGAGDTQYF	TGTGCCAGCAGCTTAGGCGGTTGGGGGACAGGGGCGGGGGATACGCAGTATTTT
TRBV20-1	NA	TRBJ1-1	many	CSARDWVDTEAFF	TGCAGTGCTAGAGATTGGGTGGACACTGAAGCTTTCTTT
TRBV6-1	TRBD2	TRBJ2-3	NA	CASRPGLVLTDTQYF	TGTGCCAGCAGACCGGGACTAGTCCTCACAGATACGCAGTATTTT
TRBV7-2	NA	TRBJ1-2	NA	CASNPWGSNYGYTF	TGTGCCAGCAACCCCTGGGGCAGTAACTATGGCTACACCTTC
TRBV3-1	NA	TRBJ2-6	few	CASSQEPSYSGANVLTF	TGTGCCAGCAGCCAAGAACCCAGCTACTCTGGGGCCAACGTCCTGACTTTC
TRBV6-1	NA	TRBJ1-1	many	CASSLRRGEITEAFF	TGTGCCAGCAGCCTTCGCCGGGGCGAGATCACTGAAGCTTTCTTT
TRBV28	NA	TRBJ1-5	many	CASRAPTEGNQPQHF	TGTGCCAGCAGGGCTCCGACAGAGGGCAATCAGCCCCAGCATTTT
TRBV5-1	NA	TRBJ2-7	many	CASSRGTGDTYEQYF	TGCGCCAGCAGCCGCGGGACGGGGGATACCTACGAGCAGTACTTC
TRBV3-1	NA	TRBJ1-6	many	CASSQEAGAHSPLHF	TGTGCCAGCAGCCAAGAGGCGGGGGCTCATTCACCCCTCCACTTT
TRBV11-3	TRBD1	TRBJ1-1	NA	CASSFRGRTEAFF	TGTGCCAGCAGCTTCAGGGGGAGGACTGAAGCTTTCTTT
TRBV9	NA	TRBJ2-7	few	CASSVALLSYEQYF	TGTGCCAGCAGCGTAGCCCTCCTCTCCTACGAGCAGTACTTC
TRBV5-1	NA	TRBJ2-7	NA	CASSTGTGLSYEQYF	TGCGCCAGCAGCACCGGGACCGGCCTCTCCTACGAGCAGTACTTC
TRBV27	TRBD2	TRBJ2-7	many	CASSLGLAGGFYEQYF	TGTGCCAGCAGTTTAGGGCTAGCGGGAGGATTCTACGAGCAGTACTTC
TRBV6-1	NA	TRBJ1-2	many	CASNPITDYGYTF	TGTGCCAGCAATCCAATCACCGACTATGGCTACACCTTC
TRBV19	NA	TRBJ2-2	once	CASSIESTGELFF	TGTGCCAGTAGTATCGAGAGTACCGGGGAGCTGTTTTTT
TRBV5-1	TRBD2	TRBJ2-3	NA	CASSSTSGGATDTQYF	TGCGCCAGCAGCTCGACTAGCGGGGGGGCTACAGATACGCAGTATTTT
TRBV5-1	TRBD2	TRBJ2-1	many	CASTRGGRDDNEQFF	TGCGCCAGCACCCGGGGCGGGAGGGATGACAATGAGCAGTTCTTC
TRBV4-1	NA	TRBJ1-2	NA	CASSPRRDGYGYTF	TGCGCCAGCAGCCCAAGGCGGGACGGCTATGGCTACACCTTC
TRBV2	TRBD1	TRBJ1-4	many	CASSAGTGGFGEKLFF	TGTGCCAGCAGTGCGGGGACAGGGGGCTTCGGTGAAAAACTGTTTTTT
TRBV3-1	TRBD1	TRBJ1-2	many	CASSPGDSNYGYTF	TGTGCCAGCAGCCCCGGGGACAGCAACTATGGCTACACCTTC
TRBV2	NA	TRBJ2-7	NA	CASLPSSSSYEQYF	TGTGCCAGTCTACCCTCTTCGTCGTCCTACGAGCAGTACTTC
TRBV5-1	NA	TRBJ2-3	many	CASSSPALTADTQYF	TGCGCCAGCAGCTCCCCCGCTCTGACTGCAGATACGCAGTATTTT
TRBV12-3/TRBV12-4	TRBD2	TRBJ2-3	many	CASRLDLGRGGTDTQYF	TGTGCCAGCAGGCTCGACCTGGGGCGGGGGGGCACAGATACGCAGTATTTT
TRBV6-2/TRBV6-3	TRBD2	TRBJ2-3	many	CASSHLTSGGTDTQYF	TGTGCCAGCAGTCACCTGACTAGCGGGGGCACAGATACGCAGTATTTT
TRBV20-1	TRBD1	TRBJ1-5	many	CSARRDRDNQPQHF	TGCAGTGCTCGCCGGGACAGGGACAATCAGCCCCAGCATTTT
TRBV12-3/TRBV12-4	TRBD1	TRBJ1-1	many	CASSLDRGRVGTEAFF	TGTGCCAGCAGCCTGGACAGGGGGCGCGTAGGCACTGAAGCTTTCTTT
TRBV18	TRBD2	TRBJ2-3	NA	CASSPPGTSGGTTQYF	TGTGCCAGCTCACCCCCTGGCACTAGCGGGGGCACTACGCAGTATTTT
TRBV27	NA	TRBJ1-4	many	CASSFVGSSSKLFF	TGTGCCAGCAGCTTCGTAGGGAGTTCGTCAAAACTGTTTTTT
TRBV27	NA	TRBJ1-5	NA	CASSTQNQPQHF	TGTGCCAGCAGTACCCAAAATCAGCCCCAGCATTTT
TRBV11-3	NA	TRBJ2-7	many	CASSSRQSYEQYF	TGTGCCAGCAGCTCCCGACAGAGCTACGAGCAGTACTTC
TRBV4-3	NA	TRBJ1-6	NA	CASSQATGPFSYNSPLHF	TGCGCCAGCAGCCAAGCGACAGGCCCCTTCTCCTATAATTCACCCCTCCACTTT
TRBV9	TRBD1	TRBJ2-7	NA	CASSLRQGVDYEQYF	TGTGCCAGCAGCCTACGACAGGGGGTGGACTACGAGCAGTACTTC
TRBV5-5	TRBD1	TRBJ1-1	many	CASSLGTGFTGLTEAFF	TGTGCCAGCAGCTTGGGGACAGGGTTTACAGGTTTGACTGAAGCTTTCTTT
TRBV27	TRBD1	TRBJ1-5	NA	CASSFNRGGQPQHF	TGTGCCAGCAGTTTCAACAGGGGTGGTCAGCCCCAGCATTTT
TRBV29-1	TRBD1	TRBJ1-1	many	CSARQGGGTEAFF	TGCAGCGCCAGACAGGGCGGGGGAACTGAAGCTTTCTTT
TRBV28	NA	TRBJ2-3	NA	CASSLSGAIDSLTDTQYF	TGTGCCAGCAGTTTAAGCGGCGCGATAGATTCCCTCACAGATACGCAGTATTTT
TRBV6-1	NA	TRBJ2-7	many	CASNLPRGSYEQYF	TGTGCCAGCAACCTCCCCCGAGGCTCCTACGAGCAGTACTTC
TRBV5-1	TRBD1	TRBJ1-2	many	CASSSDRGGYGYTF	TGCGCCAGCAGCTCGGACAGGGGAGGCTATGGCTACACCTTC
TRBV29-1	TRBD2	TRBJ2-1	many	CSVEGLAGLHYNEQFF	TGCAGCGTTGAAGGGCTAGCGGGGTTACATTACAATGAGCAGTTCTTC